A selection of T cell receptor beta chains follows, all from one sample in a study of blood T cells in healthy people across ages. TCRdb reprocessed the 5' RACE reads with MiXCR, giving one entry per CDR3 protein. The sample includes about 970,000 distinct CDR3 sequences, roughly 47% of them seen just once. Source material: blood. The receptor set was obtained from an older woman in good health. Both conserved end residues are part of each CDR3. Fields, in order: J gene, V gene, D gene, clone size, CDR3 DNA, CDR3 protein. D genes are given only for firm matches. Only some rows state a clone size, as once, few, many or a class for expanded clones.

J: TRBJ2-3
V: TRBV15
D: NA
size: NA
DNA: TGTGCCACCAGCAGAGATGGGCTCATCACAGATACGCAGTATTTT
CDR3: CATSRDGLITDTQYF

J: TRBJ2-3
V: TRBV6-5
D: TRBD2
size: NA
DNA: TGTGCCAGCAGCAGACGCGGGAGGAACACAGATACGCAGTATTTT
CDR3: CASSRRGRNTDTQYF

J: TRBJ2-5
V: TRBV5-1
D: NA
size: NA
DNA: TGCGCCAGCAGCCTTGAGCCCCCCGCGAGGACCCAGTACTTC
CDR3: CASSLEPPARTQYF

J: TRBJ2-5
V: TRBV2
D: NA
size: NA
DNA: TGTGCCAGCACTGGACAGTCACAAGAGACCCAGTACTTC
CDR3: CASTGQSQETQYF

J: TRBJ2-3
V: TRBV7-2
D: NA
size: NA
DNA: TGTGCCAGCAGCCCGGAACCCCCCCTGACGCAGTATTTT
CDR3: CASSPEPPLTQYF

J: TRBJ2-2
V: TRBV4-1
D: NA
size: NA
DNA: TGCGCCAGCAGCCAAAGTCCCAGTTACACCGGGGAGCTGTTTTTT
CDR3: CASSQSPSYTGELFF

J: TRBJ2-7
V: TRBV3-1
D: NA
size: NA
DNA: TGTGCCAGCAGCCCTAGGAGGGCCAACAATGAGCAGTACTTC
CDR3: CASSPRRANNEQYF

J: TRBJ2-3
V: TRBV7-2
D: NA
size: few
DNA: TGTGCCAGCAGCTTAGGACCGGAACGATTGGATACGCAGTATTTT
CDR3: CASSLGPERLDTQYF

J: TRBJ1-2
V: TRBV7-9
D: NA
size: NA
DNA: TGTGCCAGCATAAAAAACAGGGAAGCTAACTATGGCTACACCTTC
CDR3: CASIKNREANYGYTF

J: TRBJ2-7
V: TRBV7-2
D: TRBD2
size: few
DNA: TGTGCCAGCAGCACTAGCGCCAACTCCTACGAGCAGTACTTC
CDR3: CASSTSANSYEQYF

J: TRBJ2-3
V: TRBV29-1
D: NA
size: once
DNA: TGCAGCGCCCAGACTTCCTCGAGAGGCACAGATACGCAGTATTTT
CDR3: CSAQTSSRGTDTQYF

J: TRBJ2-7
V: TRBV14
D: NA
size: NA
DNA: TGTGCCAGCAGCCAAGATAGCGGAGGCCGAAGCTCCTACGAGCAGTACTTC
CDR3: CASSQDSGGRSSYEQYF

J: TRBJ2-7
V: TRBV6-2/TRBV6-3
D: TRBD1
size: few
DNA: TGTGCCAGCAGTCGGACAGGGGGCCGCTACGAGCAGTACTTC
CDR3: CASSRTGGRYEQYF

J: TRBJ2-1
V: TRBV10-3
D: NA
size: few
DNA: TGTGCCATCAGTGAGACCGGGGCTACAGATGAGCAGTTCTTC
CDR3: CAISETGATDEQFF

J: TRBJ1-5
V: TRBV12-3/TRBV12-4
D: NA
size: few
DNA: TGTGCCAGCAGTTTCGAGGTGGACCCCCGAAATCGGCCCCAGCATTTT
CDR3: CASSFEVDPRNRPQHF

J: TRBJ2-7
V: TRBV5-1
D: TRBD1
size: NA
DNA: TGCGCCAGCAGCTCCTGGACAGGAATTTCCTACGAGCAGTACTTC
CDR3: CASSSWTGISYEQYF

J: TRBJ2-3
V: TRBV20-1
D: NA
size: NA
DNA: TGCAGTGCTTGGCTAGGTCGTGGTACTAGCACAGATACGCAGTATTTT
CDR3: CSAWLGRGTSTDTQYF

J: TRBJ2-1
V: TRBV4-1
D: NA
size: NA
DNA: TGCGCCAGCAGCCATGAACCGACTAGTATAAATGAGCAGTTCTTC
CDR3: CASSHEPTSINEQFF

J: TRBJ1-2
V: TRBV6-6
D: NA
size: NA
DNA: TGTGCCAGCAGAGCTGACAGCCTGTTAGGCGGCTACACCTTC
CDR3: CASRADSLLGGYTF

J: TRBJ2-3
V: TRBV12-3/TRBV12-4
D: TRBD2
size: NA
DNA: TGTGCCAGCAGTCCGCGGGGGACTAGCGGGGTTGATACGCAGTATTTT
CDR3: CASSPRGTSGVDTQYF

J: TRBJ2-1
V: TRBV20-1
D: NA
size: NA
DNA: TGCAGTGCTAGATGGGGCTTGACGGATGAGCAGTTCTTC
CDR3: CSARWGLTDEQFF

J: TRBJ2-2
V: TRBV5-1
D: NA
size: once
DNA: TGCGCCAGCAGCTCGCCAGTCATTGGGGGGGAGCTGTTTTTT
CDR3: CASSSPVIGGELFF

J: TRBJ2-5
V: TRBV4-1
D: NA
size: NA
DNA: TGCGCCAGCAGCCAGGTCTCCTCGAACCAAGAGACCCAGTACTTC
CDR3: CASSQVSSNQETQYF

J: TRBJ2-5
V: TRBV28
D: NA
size: NA
DNA: TGTGCCAGCAGGTCACCTACTCTGGGCGATGAGCAGTACTTC
CDR3: CASRSPTLGDEQYF